The TCR beta chain described here comes from a study of T cells in Graves' hyperthyroidism and ophthalmopathy. Hyperthyroidism patients were newly diagnosed, had disease duration under 2 months, and were aged 18 to 65 years. Based on clinical symptoms, serum thyroxine and TRAb, thyroid ultrasound and orbital computed tomography, diagnoses were reached. PBMCs came from about 10 ml fresh peripheral blood. Amplification targeted TCR beta CDR3 regions from RNA transcripts. The HTBI primer set served for first-round RT-PCR of the TCR CDR3. TCRdb fed the multiplex PCR reads into MiXCR, producing one record per CDR3 protein. Seen here are 600,000 to 850,000 distinct CDR3 sequences, 15% to 20% observed once, and the top ten hold 16%. Findings and limits, study-wide: Blood held most thyroid clonotypes expanded above 0.001 frequency.

As to this clonotype: Its antigen is not identified.

Germline V gene lookup returns CDR1 MNHEY and CDR2 SVGEGT. Trimming left V 5 bases short and J 9 bases short, with 14 bases between. CDR3 length: 13 amino acids. The chain has TRBV6-2 or TRBV6-3 and TRBJ1-3; no firm D call. Material for sequencing was blood. The sequence came from a woman aged 45-65 years with Graves' hyperthyroidism that later progressed to Graves' ophthalmopathy. The CDR3 spells CASSPHSEGTIYF. In nucleotides, the CDR3 is TGTGCCAGCAGTCCTCATTCCGAAGGCACCATATATTTT.